This T cell receptor (beta chain) was found in a study of blood T cell repertoires in COVID-19. Study background: The United States, Italy and Spain supplied acute and convalescent COVID-19 samples. The cDNA or gDNA used as material had been derived from T cells, B-cell-depleted T cells, or PBMCs.

Original data processing: By means of reference gene primer amplification, nucleated cell counts were estimated. TCRdb's table, derived via immunoSEQ multiplex PCR, lists solely in-frame clones and lacks some. For V, J and clone size, that table is used; D and trimming come from the DNA. The sample has about 65,000 clones, approximately 75% seen once. V lost 0 bases, J lost 4 bases, and 12 bases lay in between. This CDR3 region has 16 residues. Germline values: CDR1 LNHNV, CDR2 YYDKDF (reference sequence). The sample taken for sequencing was peripheral blood. The TCR sequence derives from a man aged 80 or over with acute or convalescent COVID-19. The J gene is TRBJ1-4, the V gene TRBV15; D perhaps matches TRBD1 (5 bases). CDR3 in amino acids: CATSRDLAGGNEKLFF. CDR3 nucleotides: TGTGCCACCAGCAGAGATTTGGCGGGGGGTAATGAAAAACTGTTTTTT.